These T cell receptor beta chains were read from a single sample in a study of blood T cell repertoires in COVID-19. The data were produced by immunoSEQ multiplex PCR, yet TCRdb's version contains in-frame clones alone and is incomplete. The data show 100,000 or so clones, approximately 90% seen once. Material: peripheral blood. These receptors all stem from a man aged 50 or older with acute or convalescent COVID-19. Each CDR3 is given with its conserved first and last residue. The D gene is left open where the match is weak. Size is omitted from some rows. Given values are once, few, many or a class for expanded clones.

cdr3_aa,cdr3_nt,cdr3_length,v_call,j_call,clone_size,d_call
CASKGQGSYNEQFF,TGTGCCAGCAAAGGACAGGGTTCCTACAATGAGCAGTTCTTC,14,TRBV6-5,TRBJ2-1,-,TRBD1
CASRLPTEETQYF,TGTGCCAGCAGACTACCGACAGAAGAGACCCAGTACTTC,13,TRBV12-3/TRBV12-4,TRBJ2-5,-,-
CASSIDGGATEAFF,TGTGCCAGTAGTATAGATGGGGGGGCCACTGAAGCTTTCTTT,14,TRBV19,TRBJ1-1,few,-
CASSLVDSRNSPLHF,TGTGCCAGCAGCTTGGTCGACAGCCGAAATTCACCCCTCCACTTT,15,TRBV5-5,TRBJ1-6,-,-
CASSVVSGVTEAFF,TGTGCCAGCAGCGTAGTGTCAGGGGTCACTGAAGCTTTCTTT,14,TRBV9,TRBJ1-1,-,-
CASSQVRGSGYTF,TGTGCCAGCAGCCAAGTGCGGGGTTCTGGCTACACCTTC,13,TRBV14,TRBJ1-2,once,-
CASRPFRSGGYEQFF,TGTGCCAGCAGACCTTTTCGTAGCGGGGGTTATGAGCAGTTCTTC,15,TRBV7-2,TRBJ2-1,-,TRBD2
CSVEAVAGGELFF,TGCAGCGTTGAAGCGGTGGCAGGGGGGGAGCTGTTTTTT,13,TRBV29-1,TRBJ2-2,-,-
CASSQVQGTEAFF,TGCGCCAGCAGCCAAGTGCAGGGGACTGAAGCTTTCTTT,13,TRBV4-1,TRBJ1-1,-,-
CSASTPPGQQETQYF,TGCAGTGCTAGTACACCCCCGGGACAACAAGAGACCCAGTACTTC,15,TRBV20-1,TRBJ2-5,-,-
CASRYKGNNEQFF,TGTGCCAGCAGATATAAGGGGAACAATGAGCAGTTCTTC,13,TRBV11-3,TRBJ2-1,-,-
CASSISSRGNTEAFF,TGTGCCAGCAGCATATCATCCAGGGGAAACACTGAAGCTTTCTTT,15,TRBV21-1,TRBJ1-1,-,-
CASSVGAGTTYEQYF,TGTGCCAGCAGCGTAGGAGCAGGGACAACCTACGAGCAGTACTTC,15,TRBV9,TRBJ2-7,-,-
CASSLATSGYQETQYF,TGCGCCAGCAGCTTGGCCACTAGCGGGTACCAAGAGACCCAGTACTTC,16,TRBV5-1,TRBJ2-5,once,TRBD2
CAVRASDYTEAFF,TGTGCCGTGCGGGCCAGCGATTACACTGAAGCTTTCTTT,13,TRBV6-5,TRBJ1-1,-,-
CASSRTTGTYNEQFF,TGCGCCAGCAGCAGGACGACAGGGACCTACAATGAGCAGTTCTTC,15,TRBV5-1,TRBJ2-1,-,TRBD1
CASSSTRLAGALNTGELFF,TGTGCCAGCAGCTCTACCCGACTAGCGGGGGCTCTGAACACCGGGGAGCTGTTTTTT,19,TRBV6-6,TRBJ2-2,-,TRBD2
CASSLRAGGLYEQYF,TGTGCCAGCAGCTTAAGGGCGGGGGGCCTCTACGAGCAGTACTTC,15,TRBV7-2,TRBJ2-7,-,TRBD2
CASIDRRYTDTQYF,TGTGCCAGCATCGACAGGCGATACACAGATACGCAGTATTTT,14,TRBV6-5,TRBJ2-3,-,-
CASSTRQKDTQYF,TGTGCCAGCAGCACCCGACAGAAAGATACGCAGTATTTT,13,TRBV11-3,TRBJ2-3,-,-
CASSGQGDLYGYTF,TGTGCCAGCAGCGGACAGGGCGACCTCTATGGCTACACCTTC,14,TRBV7-9,TRBJ1-2,-,TRBD1
CASSVGTANSNQPQHF,TGCGCCAGCAGCGTCGGGACAGCTAATAGCAATCAGCCCCAGCATTTT,16,TRBV5-1,TRBJ1-5,-,TRBD1